These T cell receptor beta chains were read from a single sample in a study of sequential checkpoint blockade in melanoma. Sequenced by immunoSEQ multiplex PCR; TCRdb stores in-frame clones only, minus some. This sample has about 20,000 clones; around two thirds occur once, and the top ten carry roughly 20%. The sequences come from CD8+ T cells sorted from blood (inferred from file names), collected from a patient given nivolumab and ipilimumab in sequence. These receptors all stem from a human donor with melanoma. CDR3s include the opening cysteine and the closing phenylalanine or tryptophan. The D gene is left open where the match is weak. Size tells how often a clone was seen (once, few, many) or the class of an expanded clone, and some rows leave it out.

v_call	d_call	j_call	clone_size	cdr3_aa	cdr3_nt
TRBV4-1	TRBD2	TRBJ2-7	NA	CASSQGPGGAYEQYF	TGCGCCAGCAGCCAAGGGCCGGGGGGAGCCTACGAGCAGTACTTC
TRBV7-9	TRBD1	TRBJ2-7	NA	CASSSPDRGRTYEQYF	TGTGCCAGCAGCTCCCCGGACAGGGGGAGGACCTACGAGCAGTACTTC
TRBV19	TRBD2	TRBJ2-1	NA	CASSFPGGFGYNEQFF	TGTGCCAGTAGTTTTCCGGGGGGGTTTGGTTACAATGAGCAGTTCTTC
TRBV9	NA	TRBJ2-7	NA	CASSVELGGEQYF	TGTGCCAGCAGCGTAGAATTAGGGGGCGAGCAGTACTTC
TRBV4-1	TRBD1	TRBJ1-2	NA	CASSYDGTGTGYTF	TGCGCCAGCAGCTATGACGGGACAGGGACTGGCTACACCTTC
TRBV28	TRBD1	TRBJ2-7	NA	CASRDVGQPPSFYEQYF	TGTGCCAGCAGGGACGTGGGACAGCCACCAAGTTTCTACGAGCAGTACTTC
TRBV10-2	NA	TRBJ2-1	NA	CASGNSGSYNEQFF	TGCGCCAGCGGTAATAGCGGTTCCTACAATGAGCAGTTCTTC
TRBV6-6	NA	TRBJ2-7	NA	CASSYGGNEQYF	TGTGCCAGCAGTTACGGGGGGAACGAGCAGTACTTC
TRBV6-4	NA	TRBJ2-3	few	CASSWSRVTTDTQYF	TGTGCCAGCAGCTGGTCCAGGGTGACCACAGATACGCAGTATTTT
TRBV5-6	TRBD1	TRBJ1-6	NA	CASSLGGQVYNSPLHF	TGTGCCAGCAGCTTGGGGGGACAGGTTTATAATTCACCCCTCCACTTT
TRBV7-9	NA	TRBJ2-7	NA	CASSSLRAGREQYF	TGTGCCAGCAGCTCACTTAGGGCGGGCCGCGAGCAGTACTTC
TRBV10-2	TRBD1	TRBJ2-1	NA	CASSAGTGFIGSYNEQFF	TGCGCCAGCAGCGCCGGGACAGGGTTTATTGGCTCCTACAATGAGCAGTTCTTC
TRBV5-1	NA	TRBJ2-7	NA	CASSIPDSSYEQYF	TGCGCCAGCAGCATACCGGACAGCTCCTACGAGCAGTACTTC
TRBV4-1	TRBD1	TRBJ1-2	NA	CASSPYPSRQGIDYGYTF	TGCGCCAGCAGCCCGTACCCCTCTCGACAGGGGATAGACTATGGCTACACCTTC
TRBV5-8	NA	TRBJ1-5	NA	CASSRRALGWQPQHF	TGTGCCAGCAGCCGCCGAGCTTTGGGCTGGCAGCCCCAGCATTTT
TRBV27	NA	TRBJ1-2	NA	CASSFGGDYGYTF	TGTGCCAGCAGTTTTGGGGGGGACTATGGCTACACCTTC
TRBV21-1	NA	TRBJ2-1	medium-sized	CATSSGGFNEQFF	TGTGCTACCTCGAGCGGGGGGTTCAATGAGCAGTTCTTC
TRBV7-9	TRBD1	TRBJ2-7	NA	CASSAGQGAYEQYF	TGTGCCAGCAGCGCTGGACAGGGGGCCTACGAGCAGTACTTC
TRBV27	TRBD2	TRBJ2-1	NA	CASSLSGGGHNEQFF	TGTGCCAGCAGTTTGAGCGGGGGGGGTCACAATGAGCAGTTCTTC
TRBV19	NA	TRBJ1-2	NA	CASSISTGNYGYTF	TGTGCCAGTAGTATTTCAACAGGGAACTATGGCTACACCTTC
TRBV2	NA	TRBJ1-4	NA	CASSRTANEKLFF	TGTGCCAGCAGCCGGACAGCTAATGAAAAACTGTTTTTT
TRBV10-1	TRBD2	TRBJ2-3	NA	CASSPGQAGLAETWDTQYF	TGCGCCAGCAGTCCCGGACAGGCCGGACTAGCGGAGACTTGGGATACGCAGTATTTT
TRBV9	TRBD1	TRBJ1-1	NA	CASSASTGWNEAFF	TGTGCCAGCAGCGCCTCGACAGGGTGGAATGAAGCTTTCTTT
TRBV6-1	NA	TRBJ2-1	NA	CASGTPSYNEQFF	TGTGCCAGCGGGACACCTTCCTACAATGAGCAGTTCTTC
TRBV28	NA	TRBJ1-2	few	CASSWGVYGYTF	TGTGCCAGCAGCTGGGGAGTCTATGGCTACACCTTC
TRBV15	TRBD2	TRBJ2-1	NA	CATKSAGVDNEQFF	TGTGCCACCAAGTCAGCGGGAGTTGACAATGAGCAGTTCTTC
TRBV7-2	TRBD1	TRBJ2-5	NA	CASSSPLEVKGAAETQYF	TGTGCCAGCAGCTCTCCCTTGGAGGTTAAGGGGGCGGCAGAGACCCAGTACTTC
TRBV7-9	TRBD1	TRBJ1-1	NA	CASSYRTGGTEAFF	TGTGCCAGCAGCTACCGGACAGGAGGAACTGAAGCTTTCTTT
TRBV9	TRBD1	TRBJ2-1	NA	CASSEQGSSYNEQFF	TGTGCCAGCAGCGAACAGGGGAGCTCCTACAATGAGCAGTTCTTC
TRBV27	NA	TRBJ1-5	NA	CASSLSRYSNQPQHF	TGTGCCAGCAGTTTATCGAGGTATAGCAATCAGCCCCAGCATTTT
TRBV27	NA	TRBJ2-1	NA	CASSLTEYNEQFF	TGTGCCAGCAGTTTGACAGAATACAATGAGCAGTTCTTC
TRBV28	NA	TRBJ2-1	NA	CASSLGSSSYNEQFF	TGTGCCAGCAGTCTAGGGAGTAGCTCCTACAATGAGCAGTTCTTC
TRBV7-8	NA	TRBJ2-2	NA	CASKPGNTGELFF	TGTGCCAGCAAGCCAGGCAACACCGGGGAGCTGTTTTTT